Sequencing of this TCR beta chain was carried out in a study of Graves' ophthalmopathy and Graves' hyperthyroidism. Stable hyperthyroidism meant no ophthalmopathy within 18 months of follow-up. The germline V gene has CDR1 SQVTM and CDR2 ANQGSEA. The CDR3 consists of 15 residues. The V gene end was trimmed by 7 bases and the J gene end by 0 bases; junction bases not matched to a gene: 6. Study findings and constraints: In blood appeared most of the expanded thyroid clonotypes whose frequency exceeded 0.001.

RNA transcripts served as template for amplifying TCR beta CDR3 sequences. HTBI primers were used in a first-round RT-PCR, which preceded a second-round multiplex PCR. From the multiplex PCR reads, TCRdb called clonotypes with MiXCR, one entry per CDR3 protein. The data show about 16,000 distinct CDR3 sequences, 46% seen once. This clonotype was seen at least ten times. The target antigen is unknown. The source material was peripheral blood. The receptor was isolated from a woman between 40 and 55 years old with stable Graves' hyperthyroidism. The chain is built from TRBV29-1 and TRBJ2-1; TRBD2 agrees at 10 bases. The DNA of the CDR3 is TGCAGCGCCGCACTAGCGGGGAGCTCCTACAATGAGCAGTTCTTC. Translating it yields CSAALAGSSYNEQFF.